These 5 T cell receptor beta chains came from one sample sequenced in a study of blood T cell repertoires in COVID-19. Here immunoSEQ multiplex PCR was the method, and the copy in TCRdb shows in-frame clones only, minus some. Of 500,000 to 600,000 clones listed, about 89% are singletons. Material for sequencing was peripheral blood. The receptors originated from a woman in her forties or fifties with COVID-19, enrolled during active disease.

The chain combines TRBV5-1 with TRBJ2-7, with D tentatively TRBD1 (6 bases). Trimming took off 4 bases at V and 9 bases at J, with 17 bases between the two ends. Germline CDR1 and CDR2: SGHRS and YFSETQ. The CDR3 runs to 13 residues. CDR3 nucleotides: TGCGCCAGCAGCCCCGGGACACCCCAGGGGCAGTACTTC. It is translated as CASSPGTPQGQYF.

The chain combines TRBV6-5 with TRBJ2-3, with 7 bases matching TRBD2. Germline lookup yields CDR1 MNHEY and CDR2 SVGAGI. The length of the CDR3 is 13 residues. With 8 bases clipped from V and 2 bases from J, the junction kept 4 bases outside the gene matches. The DNA of the CDR3 is TGTGCCAGCGGGAGCGGGAACACAGATACGCAGTATTTT. Translated, it gives CASGSGNTDTQYF.

The chain joins TRBV28 to TRBJ2-2; 8 nucleotides agree with TRBD1. Germline V gives CDR1 MDHEN, CDR2 SYDVKM. The V and J ends lost 3 bases and 7 bases, in that order; junction bases with no gene match: 10. The CDR3 loop spans 16 amino acids. CDR3 amino acids: CASSFQGAPHGGELFF. CDR3 coding DNA: TGTGCCAGCAGTTTCCAGGGGGCCCCCCACGGCGGGGAGCTGTTTTTT.

The V gene is TRBV5-1, the J gene TRBJ2-1; 7 bases line up with TRBD2. The CDR3 loop spans 16 amino acids. Germline trimming cut 0 bases from V and 3 bases from J; bases unmatched to any gene: 6. Germline V gives CDR1 SGHRS, CDR2 YFSETQ. In DNA form, the CDR3 reads TGCGCCAGCAGCTTGGCCAGAGGGGAGGGCTACAATGAGCAGTTCTTC. Amino acid sequence: CASSLARGEGYNEQFF.

This clone has only a few counts. V gene TRBV5-1 combines with J gene TRBJ1-1; D is perhaps TRBD1 (6 bases). V shed 4 bases and J shed 4 bases, with 17 bases lying between them. This CDR3 contains 15 residues. Germline assignment: CDR1 SGHRS and CDR2 YFSETQ. CDR3: CASSPSGAKGTEAFF. DNA for the CDR3: TGCGCCAGCAGCCCATCAGGGGCGAAAGGCACTGAAGCTTTCTTT.